The clone carrying this T cell receptor beta chain showed up many times. These data come from a study of prognosis after radiotherapy for stage I lung cancer. Turning to the study itself: Medical inoperability was considered to apply to all enrolled non-small cell lung cancer patients.

The authors amplified TCR beta CDR3 from genomic DNA using two-round multiplex PCR. Primers (each specific to one TRBV or TRBJ gene) were used in first-round PCR. MiXCR, run by TCRdb on the multiplex PCR reads, gives a single entry per CDR3 protein. The table includes 59,000 or so distinct CDR3 sequences, around 27% detected once. The CDR3 loop spans 15 amino acids. The V segment lost 4 bases and the J segment 4 bases; nucleotides outside the gene matches: 9. Germline V gives CDR1 MNHEY, CDR2 SVGAGI. The sequencing used PBMCs, collected before or after stereotactic body radiation therapy (not recorded which). V is TRBV6-5 and J is TRBJ1-2, with TRBD1 matching 7 bases. The origin of this receptor is a donor aged 50 or older with non-small cell lung cancer. The CDR3 here is CASSFQTGTGYGYTF. The CDR3 DNA follows: TGTGCCAGCAGTTTCCAGACAGGGACGGGCTATGGCTACACCTTC.